The TCR beta chain under discussion was sequenced for a study of CD8+ T cells in alopecia areata. Extracted RNA was reverse transcribed, and the resulting cDNA served as sequencing template. The data were produced by immunoSEQ multiplex PCR, yet TCRdb's version contains in-frame clones alone and is incomplete. Of about 30,000 clones listed, less than 65% were seen once; the top ten hold about a sixth. The CDR3 extends over 16 amino acids. Trimming pared 3 bases from V and 6 bases from J, leaving 19 bases between. Germline-derived CDR1 and CDR2 are SGHNT and YYREEE (reference sequence). The sample consisted of NKG2D-high CD8+ T cells sorted from blood. The clonotype originates from a human donor with alopecia areata. The chain links TRBV5-4 to TRBJ2-1; D perhaps matches TRBD2 (5 bases). Written as DNA, the CDR3 is TGTGCCAGCAGCTCTTCGGAGGATCCATCGATCAATGAGCAGTTCTTC. The encoded protein is CASSSSEDPSINEQFF.